This passage covers 18 T cell receptor beta chains from one sample sequenced in a study of cytomegalovirus exposure and HLA in healthy donors. The assay was immunoSEQ multiplex PCR, and TCRdb's table has in-frame clones only and misses some. In the table there are approximately 60,000 clones, about 93% of which are singletons. Sequencing used PBMCs. These receptors were collected from a young man in good health and CMV-seronegative.

The rearrangement joins TRBV4-1 to TRBJ2-7, with 9 positions matching TRBD2. CDR3 length: 14 residues. CDR1 MGHRA and CDR2 YSYEKL come from the germline V gene. The V gene end was trimmed by 4 bases and the J gene end by 4 bases; junction bases not matched to a gene: 5. For the CDR3, the DNA is TGCGCCAGCAGCCCTAGCGGGGATTTGTACGAGCAGTACTTC. It specifies CASSPSGDLYEQYF.

The chain has TRBV10-2 and TRBJ1-1; tentatively, D is TRBD1 (6 bases). Germline V gene lookup returns CDR1 WSHSY and CDR2 SAAADI. The CDR3 totals 13 residues. The V end lost 8 bases, the J end lost 0 bases, and 10 bases lay between the germline ends. The CDR3 DNA follows: TGCGCCAGCTCGGACAGACTGAACACTGAAGCTTTCTTT. This gives the protein CASSDRLNTEAFF.

The V gene is TRBV6-5, the J gene TRBJ2-3; D perhaps matches TRBD2 (6 bases). CDR1 MNHEY and CDR2 SVGAGI come from the germline V gene. V gave up 6 bases and J gave up 5 bases, with 15 bases separating them. This CDR3 region has 14 residues. CDR3 sequence reads: CASSNLLALDTQYF. In DNA form, the CDR3 reads TGTGCCAGCAGCAACCTACTAGCTTTAGATACGCAGTATTTT.

The chain employs TRBV10-3 and TRBJ2-1; the D gene is possibly TRBD2 (5 bases). Germline CDR1 ENHRY, CDR2 SYGVKD. V was clipped by 4 bases and J by 4 bases, with 14 bases between them. The CDR3 consists of 15 residues. CDR3 amino acids: CAISGVDSTYNEQFF. The CDR3 bases are TGTGCCATCAGTGGGGTGGACTCGACATACAATGAGCAGTTCTTC.

The V and J genes are TRBV9 and TRBJ2-3; TRBD1 agrees at 7 bases. Germline V gene data show CDR1 as SGDLS and CDR2 as YYNGEE. CDR3 length: 14 amino acids. Trimming at V came to 3 bases and at J to 5 bases, leaving 6 bases not matched to a gene. The CDR3 nucleotides are TGTGCCAGCAGCGGATCCGGGACAGTAGATACGCAGTATTTT. Translating gives CASSGSGTVDTQYF.

This sequence joins TRBV29-1 and TRBJ2-1, with D uncertain. In germline, CDR1 is SQVTM, CDR2 ANQGSEA. CDR3 length: 14 amino acids. V lost 3 bases and J 4 bases, leaving 13 bases between the germline ends. The CDR3 here is CSVEVSRPYNEQFF. The CDR3 DNA reads TGCAGCGTTGAGGTGAGCAGGCCTTACAATGAGCAGTTCTTC.

V is TRBV29-1 and J is TRBJ2-1; 9 bases match TRBD2. Trimming at V came to 2 bases and at J to 2 bases, leaving 7 bases not matched to a gene. Per germline, CDR1 SQVTM and CDR2 ANQGSEA. CDR3 length: 16 residues. CDR3 protein: CSVEPSREGAYNEQFF. CDR3 in DNA: TGCAGCGTTGAACCTTCGCGGGAGGGGGCCTACAATGAGCAGTTCTTC.

This clone showed up just a few times. J is TRBJ2-7 and V is TRBV15; no definite D call. CDR1 and CDR2 from the germline V gene are LNHNV and YYDKDF (reference sequence). Between the trimmed V and J ends, which lost 0 bases and 1 base, there was a span of 10 bases. The CDR3 spans 15 residues. The CDR3 sequence: CATSRDRGGSYEQYF. CDR3 nucleotide sequence: TGTGCCACCAGCAGAGATCGCGGCGGTTCCTACGAGCAGTACTTC.

The genes are TRBV29-1 and TRBJ2-7, with D uncertain. Germline V gene lookup returns CDR1 SQVTM and CDR2 ANQGSEA. V shed 1 base and J shed 4 bases, with 14 bases lying between them. The CDR3 sequence is 14 residues long. CDR3 amino acids: CSVEGLGQTYEQYF. The CDR3 nucleotides are TGCAGCGTTGAAGGGCTGGGTCAGACATACGAGCAGTACTTC.

The V gene is TRBV6-5, the J gene TRBJ2-3; D gene ambiguous. There are 15 residues in the CDR3. Trimming cost V 0 bases and J 2 bases, with 9 bases left between them. The germline gives CDR1 MNHEY, CDR2 SVGAGI. The CDR3 is CASSYSSLSTDTQYF. Written as DNA, the CDR3 is TGTGCCAGCAGTTACTCGTCACTTTCCACAGATACGCAGTATTTT.

This chain connects TRBV28 to TRBJ1-2; 7 bases align to TRBD1. This CDR3 has 13 amino acids. With V trimmed by 7 bases and J by 5 bases, 7 bases remained unmatched. Looked up from germline, CDR1 is MDHEN and CDR2 is SYDVKM. The CDR3 DNA sequence: TGTGCCAGCAACCCCCAGGGGGTATATGGCTACACCTTC. Protein product: CASNPQGVYGYTF.

The V gene is TRBV9, the J gene TRBJ1-4; 8 bases agree with TRBD1. After removal of 5 bases from V and 0 bases from J, the junction contained 9 bases not matched to a gene. The CDR3 contains 17 residues. CDR1 and CDR2 (germline): SGDLS, YYNGEE. The CDR3 here is CASSPYRGGATNEKLFF. CDR3 DNA sequence: TGTGCCAGCAGTCCTTACAGGGGGGGGGCAACTAATGAAAAACTGTTTTTT. The full variable domain, with the rest looked up from reference TRBV9 and TRBJ1-4, is DSGVTQTPKHLITATGQRVTLRCSPRSGDLSVYWYQQSLDQGLQFLIQYYNGEERAKGNILERFSAQQFPDLHSELNLSSLELGDSALYFCASSPYRGGATNEKLFFGSGTQLSVL.

The chain recombines TRBV11-2 with TRBJ2-7; 7 bases match TRBD2. The CDR3 consists of 13 residues. Trimming took 3 bases from V and 6 from J; bases not matched to a gene: 5. CDR1 and CDR2 (germline): SGHAT, FQNNGV. In nucleotides, the CDR3 is TGTGCCAGCAGCTTCCGGACTAGGGGCGAGCAGTACTTC. It is translated as CASSFRTRGEQYF.

This clone came up a few times. The V gene is TRBV5-6, the J gene TRBJ2-5; unclear D gene. This CDR3 is 11 amino acids long. Trimming pared 4 bases from V and 2 bases from J, leaving 3 bases between. Germline CDR1 reads SGHDT; CDR2 reads YYEEEE. Here the CDR3 DNA reads TGTGCCAGCAGCCTTCAAGAGACCCAGTACTTC. This gives the protein CASSLQETQYF.

This chain's CDR3 is CASSLTSGNTDTQYF. As DNA, the CDR3 is TGCGCCAGCAGCTTGACTAGCGGGAACACAGATACGCAGTATTTT. The genes are TRBV5-1 and TRBJ2-3; 10 nucleotides agree with TRBD2. Unmatched junction bases numbered 1, after V lost 1 base and J lost 2 bases. This CDR3 contains 15 residues. Germline V gene data show CDR1 as SGHRS and CDR2 as YFSETQ. Complete variable domain (other parts from reference TRBV5-1 and TRBJ2-3): KAGVTQTPRYLIKTRGQQVTLSCSPISGHRSVSWYQQTPGQGLQFLFEYFSETQRNKGNFPGRFSGRQFSNSRSEMNVSTLELGDSALYLCASSLTSGNTDTQYFGPGTRLTVL.

V usage is TRBV29-1 and J usage is TRBJ2-1, with 8 bases fitting TRBD2. This CDR3 region has 14 residues. Per germline, CDR1 SQVTM and CDR2 ANQGSEA. Germline trimming cut 2 bases from V and 7 bases from J; bases unmatched to any gene: 7. The CDR3 here is CSVEPGGGGNEQFF. The CDR3 DNA is TGCAGCGTTGAACCGGGAGGGGGGGGTAATGAGCAGTTCTTC.

The chain is built from TRBV27 and TRBJ2-1; D is unresolved. The CDR3 length is 11 residues. V was shortened by 5 bases and J by 7 bases, with 6 bases between the two germline ends. Germline V gene data show CDR1 as MNHEY and CDR2 as SMNVEV (reference sequence). In DNA, the CDR3 is TGTGCCAGCAGTAAAACAAATGAGCAGTTCTTC. It translates to CASSKTNEQFF.

The chain recombines TRBV2 with TRBJ1-1; D remains unclear. V lost 8 bases and J lost 2, with 9 bases in between. Germline-derived CDR1 and CDR2 are SNHLY and FYNNEI. The length of the CDR3 is 12 residues. CDR3 region: CASGQFNTEAFF. CDR3 in DNA: TGTGCCAGCGGCCAATTTAACACTGAAGCTTTCTTT.